This entry lists 7 T cell receptor beta chains sequenced from one sample in a study of tumor and adjacent non-tumor tissue in lung cancer. RNA was extracted from bulk tissue without any cell sorting. TCRbeta libraries were built with three rounds of nested PCR, modified from ARM-PCR. TCRdb independently ran MiXCR on the multiplex PCR reads; one entry per CDR3 protein. The table lists tens of thousands of distinct CDR3 sequences, roughly 70% of them singletons. Sequenced sample: lung tumor tissue. These receptors came from a man aged 55 to 69 with non-small cell lung cancer.

This clonotype was recorded many times. The rearrangement joins TRBV5-6 to TRBJ2-3, with a weak D call TRBD2 (5 bases). The CDR3 is 14 residues long. Germline CDR1 is SGHDT and CDR2 is YYEEEE. V was clipped by 0 bases and J by 7 bases, with 12 bases between them. In DNA, the CDR3 is TGTGCCAGCAGCTTGGGGGGAGAGGTATATACGCAGTATTTT. Amino acid sequence: CASSLGGEVYTQYF.

Comments on this clonotype: A clone one base away is much larger, so this may be a read error. The chain couples TRBV5-4 to TRBJ2-1; no firm D call. Germline CDR1 reads SGHNT; CDR2 reads YYREEE (reference sequence). This CDR3 is 14 amino acids long. Written as DNA, the CDR3 is TGTGCCAGCAACTTGGCTCAGGCGGACGGTGAGCAGTTCTTC. This encodes CASNLAQADGEQFF. Full variable domain (missing parts from reference TRBV5-4 and TRBJ2-1): ETGVTQSPTHLIKTRGQQVTLRCSSQSGHNTVSWYQQALGQGPQFIFQYYREEENGRGNFPPRFSGLQFPNYSSELNVNALELDDSALYLCASNLAQADGEQFFGPGTRLTVL.

The gene calls are TRBV25-1 and TRBJ2-5, with 8 bases fitting TRBD2. This CDR3 region has 14 residues. CDR1 is MGHDK, CDR2 SYGVNS, per germline. The V segment lost 4 bases and the J segment 1 base; nucleotides outside the gene matches: 2. In DNA, the CDR3 is TGTGCCAGCAGTGGACTAGCGTTCCAAGAGACCCAGTACTTC. It codes for CASSGLAFQETQYF.

With respect to this clonotype: This may stem from a read error, because a much larger clone lies one nucleotide away. The J gene is TRBJ2-7, the V gene TRBV20-1; unclear D gene. Germline loops: CDR1 DFQATT, CDR2 SNEGSKA (reference sequence). The CDR3 length is 13 residues. The DNA for the CDR3 is TGCAGTGTTAGAGAAGCCGGTTACGTCGAGCAGTACTTC. Its protein product is CSVREAGYVEQYF.

This clonotype came up many times. J is TRBJ2-7 and V is TRBV20-1; no clear D. Per the germline V gene, CDR1 is DFQATT and CDR2 is SNEGSKA (reference sequence). The CDR3 loop spans 13 amino acids. V lost 6 bases, J lost 6 bases, and 18 bases lay in between. CDR3 nucleotides: TGCAGTGCCAAACCCGACTTGTACCCCGAGCAGTACTTC. As protein: CSAKPDLYPEQYF.

This sequence joins TRBV20-1 and TRBJ1-1; TRBD1 might be the D (6 bases). Per germline, CDR1 DFQATT and CDR2 SNEGSKA (reference sequence). The CDR3 loop spans 13 amino acids. As DNA, the CDR3 is TGCAATGCCAGAGTAAACAGGGCGGCTGAAGCTTTCTTT. Amino acids: CNARVNRAAEAFF.

With regard to this clonotype: At one boundary the junction diverges from the germline segment, which might be a read error. This rearrangement joins TRBV4-2 to TRBJ2-1; 9 bases fit TRBD2. The CDR3 length is 16 residues. Germline V gene data show CDR1 as LGHNA and CDR2 as YNFKEQ. In DNA, the CDR3 is TGTGCCAGCGGCCAAGGTGTGGCGGGAGGGCACAATGAGCAGTTCTTC. It is translated as CASGQGVAGGHNEQFF.